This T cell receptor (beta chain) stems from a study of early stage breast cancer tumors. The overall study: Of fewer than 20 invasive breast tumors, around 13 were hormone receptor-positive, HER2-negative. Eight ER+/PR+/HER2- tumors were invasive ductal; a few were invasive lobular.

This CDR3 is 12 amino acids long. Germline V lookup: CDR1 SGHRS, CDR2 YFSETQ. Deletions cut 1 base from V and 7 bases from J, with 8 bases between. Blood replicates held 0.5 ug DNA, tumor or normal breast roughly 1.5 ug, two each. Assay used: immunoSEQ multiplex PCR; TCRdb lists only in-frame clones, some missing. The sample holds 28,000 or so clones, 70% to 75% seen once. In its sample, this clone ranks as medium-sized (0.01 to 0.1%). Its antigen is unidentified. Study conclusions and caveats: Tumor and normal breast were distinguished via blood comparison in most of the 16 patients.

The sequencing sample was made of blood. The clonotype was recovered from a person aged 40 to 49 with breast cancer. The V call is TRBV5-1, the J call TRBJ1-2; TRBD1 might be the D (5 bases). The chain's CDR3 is CASSLRGFGYTF. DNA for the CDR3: TGCGCCAGCAGCTTGCGGGGGTTTGGCTACACCTTC.